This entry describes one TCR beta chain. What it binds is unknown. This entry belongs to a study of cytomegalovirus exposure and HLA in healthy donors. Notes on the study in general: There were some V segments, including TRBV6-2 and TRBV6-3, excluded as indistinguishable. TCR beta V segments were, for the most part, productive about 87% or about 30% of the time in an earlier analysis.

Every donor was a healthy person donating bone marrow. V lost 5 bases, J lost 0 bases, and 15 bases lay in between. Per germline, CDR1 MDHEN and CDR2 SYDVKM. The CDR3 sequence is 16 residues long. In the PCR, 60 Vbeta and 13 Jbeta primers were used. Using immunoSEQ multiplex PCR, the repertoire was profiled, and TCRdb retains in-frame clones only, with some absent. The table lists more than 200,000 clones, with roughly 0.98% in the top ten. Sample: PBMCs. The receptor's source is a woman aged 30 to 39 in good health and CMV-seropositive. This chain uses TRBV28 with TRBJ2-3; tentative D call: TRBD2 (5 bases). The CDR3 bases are TGTGCCAGCAGTCCCACCCCCAGGAGGAGCACAGATACGCAGTATTTT. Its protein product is CASSPTPRRSTDTQYF. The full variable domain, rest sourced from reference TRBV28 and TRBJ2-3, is DVKVTQSSRYLVKRTGEKVFLECVQDMDHENMFWYRQDPGLGLRLIYFSYDVKMKEKGDIPEGYSVSREKKERFSLILESASTNQTSMYLCASSPTPRRSTDTQYFGPGTRLTVL.